Following are 3 T cell receptor beta chains from one sample sequenced in a study of blood T cell repertoires in COVID-19. Sequencing used immunoSEQ multiplex PCR; TCRdb keeps in-frame clones, though not all of them. The sample includes around 100,000 clones, 70% to 80% of them seen just once. The sequencing sample was made of peripheral blood. Receptor source: a woman in her 70s with acute or convalescent COVID-19.

The CDR3 DNA sequence: TGTGCCAGCAGCCAAGAGGGGCTAGGCTACACCTTC. This translates into CASSQEGLGYTF. The rearrangement joins TRBV3-1 (or the pseudogene TRBV3-2) to TRBJ1-2, with TRBD1 as a possible D gene (5 bases). Between the trimmed V and J ends, which lost 0 bases and 8 bases, there was a span of 7 bases. Germline values: CDR1 LGHDT, CDR2 YNNKEL (reference sequence). The CDR3 sequence is 12 residues long.

The V and J genes are TRBV19 and TRBJ2-7; 10 bases fit TRBD2. The V and J ends lost 2 bases and 2 bases, in that order; junction bases with no gene match: 3. The CDR3 length is 15 residues. Germline V gene lookup returns CDR1 LNHDA and CDR2 SQIVND (reference sequence). The CDR3: CASSILAGDTYEQYF. The CDR3 DNA follows: TGTGCCAGTAGTATACTAGCGGGGGACACCTACGAGCAGTACTTC.

A single count supports this clone. Here the CDR3 DNA reads TGTGCCTGGAGTGTATTACAGGGCAATCAGCCCCAGCATTTT. Translation gives CAWSVLQGNQPQHF. The rearrangement joins TRBV30 to TRBJ1-5, with D maybe TRBD1 (5 bases). V was trimmed by 0 bases and J by 2 bases, leaving 8 bases between them. CDR1 and CDR2 (germline): GTSNPN, SVGIG (reference sequence). The CDR3 spans 14 residues.